This TCR beta chain was captured in a study of Graves' ophthalmopathy and Graves' hyperthyroidism. Study background: Peripheral blood was gathered at the point of initial diagnosis, before any treatment started.

CDR1 is SGHRS, CDR2 YFSETQ, per germline. CDR3 size: 14 residues. Points on this clonotype: Antigen specificity is unknown. The junction departs from germline at one end; a sequencing error may be responsible.

Study-level points and caveats: Most thyroid clonotypes with frequency above 0.001 were detected in blood too.

If patients had other autoimmune diseases, uncontrolled infections, pregnancy or lactation, they were excluded. The diagnosis combined clinical symptoms, thyroxine, TRAb, thyroid ultrasound and orbital computed tomography scans. RNA served as the template for amplifying TCR beta CDR3 regions. First-round RT-PCR employed HTBI primers, with a second-round multiplex PCR after it. TCRdb re-derived calls from the multiplex PCR reads in MiXCR, one entry per CDR3 protein. The sample has about 640,000 distinct CDR3 sequences; about two fifths are singletons. The clonotype originates from an adult man with Graves' ophthalmopathy. Sequencing was performed on peripheral blood. The rearrangement joins TRBV5-1 to TRBJ2-7; no definite D call. The CDR3 DNA is TGCGCCAGCAGCTTGGAACGTAGCTCCTACGAGCAGCACTTC. Translation gives CASSLERSSYEQHF.